What follows are 28 T cell receptor beta chains derived from one specimen sequenced in a study of blood T cell dynamics during melanoma immunotherapy. Documented time point: week 3, after first cycle of checkpoint inhibitor. The table came from immunoSEQ multiplex PCR; TCRdb's copy has only in-frame clones and leaves some out. The sample lists some 15,000 clones; approximately 94% were seen once. Sequencing was performed on effector memory CD8+ T cells from blood, taken from a patient treated with checkpoint blockade. The receptors were sampled from a human donor with melanoma.

The rearrangement links TRBV4-1 to TRBJ1-4; D gene unclear. Looked up from germline, CDR1 is MGHRA and CDR2 is YSYEKL. This CDR3 comprises 13 residues. Trimming stripped 1 base from V and 8 bases from J, with 8 bases between. This CDR3 reads CASSQVGSEKLFF. CDR3 DNA sequence: TGCGCCAGCAGCCAAGTGGGATCCGAAAAACTGTTTTTT.

J is TRBJ2-5 and V is TRBV15; D assignment may be TRBD1 or TRBD2 (6 bases each). This CDR3 is built from 14 residues. Germline CDR1 and CDR2: LNHNV and YYDKDF (reference sequence). Trimming removed 3 bases from V and 7 bases from J, with 15 bases in between. In DNA, the CDR3 is TGTGCCACCAGCAGTGAGGGGGGTGAGGGGACCCAGTACTTC. This encodes CATSSEGGEGTQYF.

V is TRBV10-1 and J is TRBJ2-2; unclear D gene. V lost 5 bases to trimming and J lost 5 bases, with 9 bases between them. The CDR3 spans 13 residues. CDR1 and CDR2 (germline): WNHNN, SYGVQD (reference sequence). This chain's CDR3 is CASSLGRTGELFF. The CDR3 bases are TGCGCCAGCAGTCTTGGAAGAACCGGGGAGCTGTTTTTT.

The chain uses TRBV10-3 and TRBJ2-2, with unresolved D. Germline CDR1 is ENHRY and CDR2 is SYGVKD. The CDR3 is 15 residues long. The germline V and J ends were trimmed by 0 bases and 1 base, with 6 bases remaining between them. In DNA, the CDR3 is TGTGCCATCAGTGAGTCGACATGGAACACCGGGGAGCTGTTTTTT. This codes for CAISESTWNTGELFF.

This rearrangement joins TRBV29-1 to TRBJ2-3, with 8 bases identical to TRBD2. V shed 8 bases, J shed 2 bases, and the junction held 3 bases outside the gene matches. From germline, CDR1 is SQVTM and CDR2 ANQGSEA. The CDR3 has 12 residues. CDR3 in DNA: TGCAGCACTAGCGGACTCACAGATACGCAGTATTTT. Amino acids: CSTSGLTDTQYF.

The V and J genes are TRBV7-3 and TRBJ2-1; 8 bases fit TRBD2. Looked up from germline, CDR1 is SGHTA and CDR2 is FQGTGA. Losses at the gene ends were 5 bases for V and 4 bases for J; bases not matched to a gene: 1. The CDR3 contains 13 residues. The CDR3 region is CASSPGGYNEQFF. CDR3 DNA sequence: TGTGCCAGCAGCCCGGGGGGGTACAATGAGCAGTTCTTC.

The chain combines TRBV28 with TRBJ2-1, with 9 bases that match TRBD1. This CDR3 is 15 amino acids long. The germline gives CDR1 MDHEN, CDR2 SYDVKM. V trimming: 6 bases; J trimming: 2 bases; junction bases outside the gene matches: 5. The CDR3 coding sequence is TGTGCCAGCAGGAGCAGACAGGGGGCCTACAATGAGCAGTTCTTC. Translated: CASRSRQGAYNEQFF.

The J gene is TRBJ1-2, the V gene TRBV13; D unresolved. The CDR3 runs to 14 residues. V dropped 0 bases and J dropped 4 bases, with 9 bases sitting between them. Germline V gene lookup returns CDR1 PRHDT and CDR2 FYEKMQ (reference sequence). The CDR3 is CASSLGKGVYGYTF. CDR3 nucleotides: TGTGCCAGCAGCTTAGGCAAGGGCGTCTATGGCTACACCTTC.

V usage is TRBV29-1 and J usage is TRBJ2-1; D is tentatively TRBD1 or TRBD2 (6 bases each). Germline loops: CDR1 SQVTM, CDR2 ANQGSEA. The CDR3 runs 15 residues. V was trimmed by 7 bases and J by 2 bases, leaving 18 bases between them. As DNA, the CDR3 is TGCAGCGGGGAAGCGGAGGGGGGAACCTACAATGAGCAGTTCTTC. Amino acid sequence: CSGEAEGGTYNEQFF.

The rearrangement links TRBV27 to TRBJ2-7; tentatively, D is TRBD2 (6 bases). CDR3 length equals 14 residues. Trimming pared 3 bases from V and 3 bases from J, leaving 12 bases between. Germline lookup yields CDR1 MNHEY and CDR2 SMNVEV (reference sequence). CDR3 sequence reads: CASSFGAGSYEQYF. The CDR3 nucleotides read TGTGCCAGCAGTTTTGGGGCGGGGAGCTACGAGCAGTACTTC.

For the CDR3, the DNA is TGTGCCAGCAGCTCATACAGGGACAGCTCCTACGAGCAGTACTTC. Protein sequence: CASSSYRDSSYEQYF. The chain joins TRBV11-1 to TRBJ2-5; the match to TRBD1 covers 7 bases. Near its end, the DNA agrees better with TRBJ2-7, so the J call may be wrong. The CDR3 spans 15 residues. The germline gives CDR1 SGHAT, CDR2 FQDESV (reference sequence).

The chain couples TRBV9 to TRBJ1-2, with 10 bases fitting TRBD1. CDR1 SGDLS and CDR2 YYNGEE come from the germline V gene. J lost 3 bases, V lost 3 bases, and 5 bases had no gene match. The CDR3 has 15 residues. CDR3 residues: CASSERGQGHYGYTF. The CDR3 bases are TGTGCCAGCAGCGAGAGGGGACAGGGGCACTATGGCTACACCTTC.

This chain connects TRBV6-5 to TRBJ2-1; 9 bases agree with TRBD2. The CDR3 has 15 amino acids. CDR1 is MNHEY and CDR2 is SVGAGI in the germline V gene. The trim removed 6 bases at V and 3 bases at J, leaving 6 bases unmatched. The CDR3 coding sequence is TGTGCCAGCAGGATAGCGGGAGAGGGCTACAATGAGCAGTTCTTC. This translates into CASRIAGEGYNEQFF.

This clone was observed a single time. The chain has TRBV7-9 and TRBJ2-7; D is ambiguous. Germline V gene sequence: CDR1 SEHNR, CDR2 FQNEAQ (reference sequence). Trimming took off 5 bases at V and 0 bases at J, with 11 bases between the two ends. The CDR3 has 14 residues. The CDR3 here is CASSPLEASYEQYF. In nucleotides, the CDR3 is TGTGCCAGCAGCCCTCTCGAGGCCTCCTACGAGCAGTACTTC.

The chain couples TRBV29-1 to TRBJ2-1; possible D gene TRBD2, 6 bases. The germline V gene has CDR1 SQVTM and CDR2 ANQGSEA. Trimming shortened V by 1 base and J by 4 bases, and 14 bases separated the two germline ends. The CDR3 totals 15 residues. The CDR3 bases are TGCAGCGTTGAAGGGGGCGGGGAGAAATACAATGAGCAGTTCTTC. This codes for CSVEGGGEKYNEQFF.

This clone showed up just once. The CDR3 sequence: CASSAGTGPYEQYF. For the CDR3, the DNA is TGTGCCAGCAGTGCCGGGACAGGACCCTACGAGCAGTACTTC. J is TRBJ2-7 and V is TRBV7-8, with TRBD1 identical over 8 bases. Germline trimming cut 6 bases from V and 2 bases from J; bases unmatched to any gene: 6. Germline assignment: CDR1 SGHVS and CDR2 FQNEAQ. The CDR3 consists of 14 residues.

CDR3 DNA: TGTGCCAGCACTCCCTCCCTCGAGCAGTACTTC. Its translation: CASTPSLEQYF. The chain links TRBV13 to TRBJ2-7, with D uncertain. This CDR3 region has 11 residues. V lost 7 bases, J lost 6 bases, and 10 bases lay in between. Germline loops: CDR1 PRHDT, CDR2 FYEKMQ (reference sequence).

This chain links TRBV7-9 with TRBJ2-7, with 9 bases that match TRBD2. V shed 3 bases and J 3 bases; nucleotides not matched to a gene: 12. From germline, CDR1 is SEHNR and CDR2 FQNEAQ (reference sequence). The CDR3 spans 17 residues. The CDR3: CASSFLLAGSVDYEQYF. The DNA of the CDR3 is TGTGCCAGCAGCTTCCTACTAGCGGGTTCAGTGGACTACGAGCAGTACTTC. The variable domain in full, completed from reference TRBV7-9 and TRBJ2-7, reads DTGVSQNPRHKITKRGQNVTFRCDPISEHNRLYWYRQTLGQGPEFLTYFQNEAQLEKSRLLSDRFSAERPKGSFSTLEIQRTEQGDSAMYLCASSFLLAGSVDYEQYFGPGTRLTVT.

CDR3 residues: CASSILTGGLGYTF. CDR3 coding DNA: TGTGCCAGTAGTATCCTCACAGGGGGCTTAGGCTACACCTTC. The chain uses TRBV19 and TRBJ1-2, with 9 bases lining up with TRBD1. Germline V gene lookup returns CDR1 LNHDA and CDR2 SQIVND (reference sequence). This CDR3 has 14 residues. V was clipped by 3 bases and J by 8 bases; unmatched bases: 7.

The rearrangement links TRBV7-2 to TRBJ2-1; D is unclear. Trimming removed 2 bases from V and 8 bases from J, with 10 bases in between. Germline V gives CDR1 SGHTA, CDR2 FQGNSA. The CDR3 contains 13 residues. The CDR3: CASSLSDWDEQFF. In DNA form, the CDR3 reads TGTGCCAGCAGCTTATCCGATTGGGATGAGCAGTTCTTC.

The chain links TRBV6-5 to TRBJ1-5; D not resolved. Trimming shortened V by 5 bases and J by 2 bases, and 10 bases separated the two germline ends. The CDR3 totals 14 residues. CDR1 MNHEY and CDR2 SVGAGI come from the germline V gene. The chain's CDR3 is CASSGGYRNQPQHF. CDR3 coding DNA: TGTGCCAGCAGTGGCGGGTATCGCAATCAGCCCCAGCATTTT.

V gene TRBV11-2 combines with J gene TRBJ2-7; no firm D call. Germline CDR1 reads SGHAT; CDR2 reads FQNNGV. This CDR3 spans 12 amino acids. The ends were cut back, 1 base at V and 3 bases at J, with 4 bases in the middle. DNA for the CDR3: TGTGCCAGCAGCTTAGGCAGCTACGAGCAGTACTTC. The encoded protein is CASSLGSYEQYF. The complete variable domain, with remaining parts taken from reference TRBV11-2 and TRBJ2-7, reads EAGVAQSPRYKIIEKRQSVAFWCNPISGHATLYWYQQILGQGPKLLIQFQNNGVVDDSQLPKDRFSAERLKGVDSTLKIQPAKLEDSAVYLCASSLGSYEQYFGPGTRLTVT.

This clone appeared once. The chain combines TRBV29-1 with TRBJ2-2; no firm D call. Germline CDR1 and CDR2: SQVTM and ANQGSEA. Trimming cost V 5 bases and J 6 bases, with 16 bases left between them. This CDR3 has 14 amino acids. As DNA, the CDR3 is TGCAGCGTTTGTAGCATAGAGGTTGCCGGGGAGCTGTTTTTT. Its protein product is CSVCSIEVAGELFF.

This clone was detected once. The chain couples TRBV19 to TRBJ2-5, with TRBD2 matching over 10 bases. The junction had 11 bases not matched to a gene; V was cut back by 3 bases and J by 1 base. CDR3 length: 18 amino acids. CDR1 LNHDA and CDR2 SQIVND come from the germline V gene (reference sequence). DNA for the CDR3: TGTGCCAGTAGTATGAGGTGGAGCGGGAGGGTCCCCCAAGAGACCCAGTACTTC. Protein product: CASSMRWSGRVPQETQYF.

The V call is TRBV9, the J call TRBJ1-2; 7 bases are a match to TRBD1. This CDR3 has 18 amino acids. Losses at the gene ends were 4 bases for V and 0 bases for J; bases not matched to a gene: 15. CDR1 and CDR2 from the germline V gene are SGDLS and YYNGEE. DNA of the CDR3: TGTGCCAGCAGCCCACTCCGGGACAGCACATATTCTAACTATGGCTACACCTTC. Residues: CASSPLRDSTYSNYGYTF. Variable domain in full (rest from reference TRBV9 and TRBJ1-2): DSGVTQTPKHLITATGQRVTLRCSPRSGDLSVYWYQQSLDQGLQFLIQYYNGEERAKGNILERFSAQQFPDLHSELNLSSLELGDSALYFCASSPLRDSTYSNYGYTFGSGTRLTVV.

The V gene is TRBV7-6, the J gene TRBJ2-7, with 7 positions matching TRBD1. CDR3 length equals 15 residues. V lost 1 base, J lost 2 bases, and 5 bases stayed unmatched. Germline CDR1 is SGHVS and CDR2 is FNYEAQ. Here the CDR3 DNA reads TGTGCCAGCAGCTTAGAGGGTCAGGGGGCCTACGAGCAGTACTTC. Amino acids: CASSLEGQGAYEQYF.

The genes are TRBV27 and TRBJ2-7; D gene unclear. V was shortened by 4 bases and J by 4 bases, with 8 bases between the two germline ends. CDR3 length: 12 amino acids. Germline-derived CDR1 and CDR2 are MNHEY and SMNVEV (reference sequence). The CDR3 DNA reads as TGTGCCAGCAGTTCAATAGGGTACGAGCAGTACTTC. Protein: CASSSIGYEQYF.

This sequence joins TRBV28 and TRBJ1-1; tentatively, D is TRBD1 (5 bases). The V end was cut by 5 bases, the J end by 1 base, with 11 bases between. The germline gives CDR1 MDHEN, CDR2 SYDVKM. CDR3 length: 14 amino acids. The CDR3 loop reads CASSINRWNTEAFF. For the CDR3, the DNA is TGTGCCAGCAGTATCAACAGGTGGAACACTGAAGCTTTCTTT.